These T cell receptor beta chains were read from a single sample in a study of T cells in Graves' hyperthyroidism and ophthalmopathy. TCRdb reprocessed the multiplex PCR reads with MiXCR, giving one entry per CDR3 protein. The sample shows about 250,000 distinct CDR3 sequences, roughly 22% of them seen only once. Sample: blood. These receptors all stem from a woman aged 40 to 50 with Graves' ophthalmopathy. Each CDR3 is given with its conserved first and last residue. A D gene is named only where the DNA matches it firmly. The size field is filled for only some rows; it gives once, few, many or a size class.

size: many; D: .; J: TRBJ2-7; V: TRBV6-5; DNA: TGTGCCAGCAGACGAGGCTCCTACGAGCAGTACTTC; CDR3: CASRRGSYEQYF
size: many; D: .; J: TRBJ2-7; V: TRBV28; DNA: TGTGCCAGCAGGGCCATCGGTTCTCACGAGCAGTACTTC; CDR3: CASRAIGSHEQYF
size: many; D: TRBD2; J: TRBJ2-2; V: TRBV7-2; DNA: TGTGCCAGCAGCTTACTAGCGGGAGTAGGTACCGGGGAGCTGTTTTTT; CDR3: CASSLLAGVGTGELFF
size: many; D: TRBD1; J: TRBJ1-2; V: TRBV5-1; DNA: TGCGCCAGCAGCGGGACAGGGAGAGGCTACACCTTC; CDR3: CASSGTGRGYTF
size: many; D: .; J: TRBJ1-1; V: TRBV4-1; DNA: TGCGCCAGCAGCCAACTGGGTGGGAACACTGAAGCTTTCTTT; CDR3: CASSQLGGNTEAFF
size: many; D: .; J: TRBJ1-1; V: TRBV7-8; DNA: TGTGCCAGCAGCACCAGGACGGGGAACACTGAAGCTTTCTTT; CDR3: CASSTRTGNTEAFF
size: .; D: .; J: TRBJ2-5; V: TRBV28; DNA: TGTGCCAGCAGTCCACGGTGGCCTGGGGGGCCAGAGACCCAGTACTTC; CDR3: CASSPRWPGGPETQYF
size: many; D: TRBD2; J: TRBJ2-7; V: TRBV4-2; DNA: TGTGCCAGCAGCCACCAGCGGGGGGACGAGCAGTACTTC; CDR3: CASSHQRGDEQYF
size: .; D: .; J: TRBJ2-7; V: TRBV7-9; DNA: TGTGCCAGCAGCCACAGTGGGAACTACGAGCAGTACTTC; CDR3: CASSHSGNYEQYF
size: .; D: TRBD2; J: TRBJ2-7; V: TRBV12-3/TRBV12-4; DNA: TGTGCCAGCAGTTTAGAAGCGGGGGGGCCGCACGAGCAGTACTTC; CDR3: CASSLEAGGPHEQYF
size: few; D: TRBD2; J: TRBJ2-7; V: TRBV5-1; DNA: TGCGCCAGCAGCCCCGGGACTAGCGGGAGTGGGGCCTACGAGCAGTACTTC; CDR3: CASSPGTSGSGAYEQYF
size: many; D: TRBD1; J: TRBJ2-2; V: TRBV7-2; DNA: TGTGCCAGCAATCGACAGGGGGGGAACACCGGGGAGCTGTTTTTT; CDR3: CASNRQGGNTGELFF
size: many; D: .; J: TRBJ1-2; V: TRBV6-4; DNA: TGTGCCAGCAGTGACTCGGTGGGGAACAGGACCTTCTATGGCTACACCTTC; CDR3: CASSDSVGNRTFYGYTF
size: many; D: TRBD1; J: TRBJ2-5; V: TRBV28; DNA: TGTGCCAGCAGTCTCCCGGGACAGGGCCAAGAGACCCAGTACTTC; CDR3: CASSLPGQGQETQYF
size: many; D: TRBD1; J: TRBJ2-7; V: TRBV6-5; DNA: TGTGCCAGCAGTTACAACCGAAAACAGGGGGCCTTCTACGAGCAGTACTTC; CDR3: CASSYNRKQGAFYEQYF
size: many; D: .; J: TRBJ2-5; V: TRBV20-1; DNA: TGCAGTGCTAGAGAAATGGCAGAGACCCAGTACTTC; CDR3: CSAREMAETQYF
size: .; D: .; J: TRBJ1-5; V: TRBV20-1; DNA: TGCAGTGCTAGAGAGGGGGTCCAGCAGCCCCAGCATTTT; CDR3: CSAREGVQQPQHF
size: .; D: TRBD1; J: TRBJ1-2; V: TRBV3-1; DNA: TGTGCCAGCAGCCAAGTCGGGACAGGCTCTAACTATGGCTACACCTTC; CDR3: CASSQVGTGSNYGYTF
size: many; D: .; J: TRBJ1-5; V: TRBV20-1; DNA: TGCAGTGCTCGATGGCATATGGGCAATCAGCCCCAGCATTTT; CDR3: CSARWHMGNQPQHF
size: many; D: .; J: TRBJ1-1; V: TRBV20-1; DNA: TGCAGTGCTAGAGGTCCGGCGCGCACTGAAGCTTTCTTT; CDR3: CSARGPARTEAFF
size: many; D: .; J: TRBJ1-1; V: TRBV4-1; DNA: TGCGCCAGCAGCCAGCTCGGGGGTGGTACTGAAGCTTTCTTT; CDR3: CASSQLGGGTEAFF
size: few; D: .; J: TRBJ2-5; V: TRBV28; DNA: TGTGCCAGCAGTTTATGGAGTGAGGGTCAAGAGACCCAGTACTTC; CDR3: CASSLWSEGQETQYF
size: many; D: .; J: TRBJ1-1; V: TRBV20-1; DNA: TGCAGCGCTGAGGGCACTGAAGCTTTCTTT; CDR3: CSAEGTEAFF
size: many; D: .; J: TRBJ1-6; V: TRBV12-3/TRBV12-4; DNA: TGTGCCAGCAGTTTTCCGGGCTCACCCCTCCACTTT; CDR3: CASSFPGSPLHF
size: many; D: .; J: TRBJ2-5; V: TRBV30; DNA: TGTGCCTGGAGTGTCTCCAGGGCGGAGACCCAGTACTTC; CDR3: CAWSVSRAETQYF
size: many; D: .; J: TRBJ1-5; V: TRBV15; DNA: TGTGCCACCAGCAGGGATGACGGGACGGAGAATCAGCCCCAGCATTTT; CDR3: CATSRDDGTENQPQHF
size: .; D: .; J: TRBJ1-2; V: TRBV28; DNA: TGTGCCAGCAGTTTGGTGGGCTACACCTTC; CDR3: CASSLVGYTF
size: .; D: .; J: TRBJ1-3; V: TRBV30; DNA: TGTGCCTGGAGTGAAGACTCTGGAAACACCATATATTTT; CDR3: CAWSEDSGNTIYF
size: .; D: .; J: TRBJ1-1; V: TRBV12-3/TRBV12-4; DNA: TGTGCCAGCAGCAGGCCTTCGGTTTACACTGAAGCTTTCTTT; CDR3: CASSRPSVYTEAFF
size: .; D: .; J: TRBJ1-1; V: TRBV5-1; DNA: TGCGCCAGCAGCTTGATGTCCAACACTGAAGCTTTCTTT; CDR3: CASSLMSNTEAFF
size: .; D: TRBD2; J: TRBJ2-5; V: TRBV5-1; DNA: TGCGCCAGCAGATGGTGGCGGGAGGCAGAGACCCAGTACTTC; CDR3: CASRWWREAETQYF
size: many; D: .; J: TRBJ1-1; V: TRBV27; DNA: TGTGCCAGCAGTTTATCGAGCCGGGGCGAAGCTTTCTTT; CDR3: CASSLSSRGEAFF
size: .; D: .; J: TRBJ1-1; V: TRBV6-5; DNA: TGTGCCAGCAGTTACTTCGGGAGGAACACTGAAGCTTTCTTT; CDR3: CASSYFGRNTEAFF
size: .; D: .; J: TRBJ2-6; V: TRBV25-1; DNA: TGTGCCAGCAGCTCTAGCTGGTTCGGGCAGGGGAGATCTGGGGCCAACGTCCTGACTTTC; CDR3: CASSSSWFGQGRSGANVLTF
size: many; D: .; J: TRBJ2-5; V: TRBV7-3; DNA: TGTGCCAGCAGCCTCGGGAAGGCGGAGACCCAGTACTTC; CDR3: CASSLGKAETQYF
size: .; D: .; J: TRBJ1-1; V: TRBV6-1; DNA: TGTGCCAGCAGTGATCGGGGCCGGAACACTGAAGCTTTCTTT; CDR3: CASSDRGRNTEAFF
size: few; D: .; J: TRBJ2-5; V: TRBV10-3; DNA: TGTGCCATCAGTTCAGAGGGAGGGGGGACCCAGTACTTC; CDR3: CAISSEGGGTQYF
size: many; D: TRBD2; J: TRBJ2-2; V: TRBV12-3/TRBV12-4; DNA: TGTGCCAGCAGTAAAGGACTAGCGGGATTAAACGGGGAGCTGTTTTTT; CDR3: CASSKGLAGLNGELFF
size: few; D: TRBD1; J: TRBJ2-5; V: TRBV6-1; DNA: TGTGCCAGCAGAACATCGGGACAGGGGTTGGGTGAGACCCAGTACTTC; CDR3: CASRTSGQGLGETQYF
size: many; D: .; J: TRBJ1-1; V: TRBV18; DNA: TGTGCCAGCTCCCCAAGGAGCACTGAAGCTTTCTTT; CDR3: CASSPRSTEAFF
size: .; D: TRBD2; J: TRBJ2-5; V: TRBV20-1; DNA: TGCAGTGCTAGAGGTAGCGGGAGGGCAGAGACCCAGTACTTC; CDR3: CSARGSGRAETQYF
size: many; D: TRBD1; J: TRBJ2-7; V: TRBV9; DNA: TGTGCCAGCAGCGGGACAGGGGGCGCAGTAATAGAGCAGTACTTC; CDR3: CASSGTGGAVIEQYF
size: many; D: TRBD2; J: TRBJ2-1; V: TRBV5-1; DNA: TGCGCCAGCAGCTTTTTTAGCGGGAGCTCCTACAATGAGCAGTTCTTC; CDR3: CASSFFSGSSYNEQFF
size: .; D: .; J: TRBJ1-2; V: TRBV9; DNA: TGTGCCAGCAGCCAGACAACCAAGCCAAACTATGGCTACACCTTC; CDR3: CASSQTTKPNYGYTF
size: many; D: .; J: TRBJ1-5; V: TRBV6-2/TRBV6-3; DNA: TGTGCCAGCACCGTAACAGGGAATCAGCCCCAGCATTTT; CDR3: CASTVTGNQPQHF
size: many; D: TRBD2; J: TRBJ2-7; V: TRBV10-3; DNA: TGTGCCATCGGCGGGGGGCCCTACGAGCAGTACTTC; CDR3: CAIGGGPYEQYF
size: few; D: .; J: TRBJ2-5; V: TRBV5-1; DNA: TGCGCCAGCAGCTTTGGGTGGACTGTTCAAGAGACCCAGTACTTC; CDR3: CASSFGWTVQETQYF
size: many; D: .; J: TRBJ1-2; V: TRBV12-3/TRBV12-4; DNA: TGTGCCAGCACCTTGGACGGTTGGAATGGCTACACCTTC; CDR3: CASTLDGWNGYTF
size: many; D: TRBD1; J: TRBJ1-1; V: TRBV7-8; DNA: TGTGCCAGCAGCTTAGTCTGGCACTCAGGGGGCACTGAAGCTTTCTTT; CDR3: CASSLVWHSGGTEAFF
size: many; D: TRBD2; J: TRBJ2-7; V: TRBV6-5; DNA: TGTGCCAGCAGTTACCCGGGACTAGCGAAAACCTACGAGCAGTACTTC; CDR3: CASSYPGLAKTYEQYF
size: many; D: .; J: TRBJ1-2; V: TRBV6-1; DNA: TGTGCCAGCAGTGCCACCTCAAGGGGCACAACCTATGGCTACACCTTC; CDR3: CASSATSRGTTYGYTF
size: .; D: TRBD1; J: TRBJ1-2; V: TRBV12-3/TRBV12-4; DNA: TGTGCCAGCAGTTTCGGACAGGGGAATAATGGCTACACCTTC; CDR3: CASSFGQGNNGYTF
size: few; D: TRBD2; J: TRBJ2-2; V: TRBV5-1; DNA: TGCGCCAGCAGCCAACAGACTAGCGGGGCCGGGGAGCTGTCTTTT; CDR3: CASSQQTSGAGELSF
size: many; D: .; J: TRBJ1-2; V: TRBV19; DNA: TGTGCCAGTAGTATTTGGCAGGGTGATGGCTACACCTTC; CDR3: CASSIWQGDGYTF
size: .; D: .; J: TRBJ2-7; V: TRBV19; DNA: TGTGCCAGTAGTACTAGCGCTAGCTCCTACGAGCAGTACTTC; CDR3: CASSTSASSYEQYF
size: .; D: .; J: TRBJ1-1; V: TRBV6-1; DNA: TGTGCCAGCAGTGAAGGGGGGGTATTGAACACTGAAGCTTTCTTT; CDR3: CASSEGGVLNTEAFF
size: few; D: TRBD1; J: TRBJ1-3; V: TRBV18; DNA: TGTGCCAGCTCACCAGACAGGGCTGGAAACACCATATATTTT; CDR3: CASSPDRAGNTIYF